This TCR beta chain was observed in a study of T cells in Graves' hyperthyroidism and ophthalmopathy. The table lists this clonotype with many counts. The CDR3 consists of 14 residues. Losses at the gene ends were 3 bases for V and 7 bases for J; bases not matched to a gene: 6. Germline loops: CDR1 MDHEN, CDR2 SYDVKM. Amplification targeted TCR beta CDR3 regions from RNA transcripts. With the HTBI primer set, the TCR CDR3 went through a first round of RT-PCR. TCRdb analysed the multiplex PCR reads with MiXCR anew, one entry per CDR3 protein. The repertoire holds fewer than 300,000 distinct CDR3 sequences, around 25% seen once, with 25% to 30% in the top ten.

This TCR was sampled from a man between 35 and 55 years old with Graves' hyperthyroidism that later progressed to Graves' ophthalmopathy. This chain uses TRBV28 with TRBJ1-3; 7 bases line up with TRBD1. The sample taken for sequencing was blood. The CDR3 bases are TGTGCCAGCAGTTTTGAGGGGGCGCGGAACACCATATATTTT. Residues: CASSFEGARNTIYF.